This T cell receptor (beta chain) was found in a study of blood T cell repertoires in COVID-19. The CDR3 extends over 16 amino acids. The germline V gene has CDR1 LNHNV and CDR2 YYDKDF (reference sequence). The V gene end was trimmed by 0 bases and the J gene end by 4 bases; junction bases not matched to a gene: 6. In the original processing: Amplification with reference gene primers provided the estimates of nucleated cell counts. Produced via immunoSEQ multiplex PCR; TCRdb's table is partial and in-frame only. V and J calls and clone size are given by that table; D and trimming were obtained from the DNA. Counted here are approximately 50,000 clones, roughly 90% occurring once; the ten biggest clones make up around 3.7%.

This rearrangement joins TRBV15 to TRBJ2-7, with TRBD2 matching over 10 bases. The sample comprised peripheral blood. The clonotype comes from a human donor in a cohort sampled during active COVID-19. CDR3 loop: CATSRDLGTSAYEQYF. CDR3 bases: TGTGCCACCAGCAGAGATCTCGGGACTAGCGCGTACGAGCAGTACTTC.